Below are 27 T cell receptor beta chains sequenced from a single sample in a study of T cell responses to AZD1222 COVID-19 vaccine. The protocol was immunoSEQ multiplex PCR, while the TCRdb copy is restricted to in-frame clones and leaves out a portion. The profile shows about 62,000 clones, 76% of them singletons. The input for sequencing was peripheral blood, taken on day 0 of AZD1222 vaccination. The source of these receptors is an adult in good health.

Only a few counts were recorded for this clone. V and J are TRBV18 and TRBJ2-7; D is undetermined. The CDR3 covers 15 residues. CDR1 KGHSH and CDR2 LQKENI come from the germline V gene. V lost 0 bases, J lost 4 bases, and 13 bases lay in between. The CDR3 loop reads CASSPPLRTAYEQYF. CDR3 coding DNA: TGTGCCAGCTCACCACCGTTGAGGACGGCATACGAGCAGTACTTC.

The V and J genes are TRBV19 and TRBJ2-7, with D possibly being TRBD1 (6 bases). V shed 5 bases and J shed 0 bases, with 11 bases lying between them. This CDR3 spans 14 amino acids. Per germline, CDR1 LNHDA and CDR2 SQIVND (reference sequence). CDR3 residues: CASSPGTFSYEQYF. Here the CDR3 DNA reads TGTGCCAGTAGTCCTGGGACATTCTCCTACGAGCAGTACTTC.

The chain is built from TRBV7-8 and TRBJ2-5; 8 bases align to TRBD1. The V gene end was trimmed by 5 bases and the J gene end by 5 bases; junction bases not matched to a gene: 10. CDR1 SGHVS and CDR2 FQNEAQ come from the germline V gene. The CDR3 spans 15 residues. CDR3 residues: CASSPQGARWETQYF. In nucleotides, the CDR3 is TGTGCCAGCAGCCCCCAGGGGGCAAGGTGGGAGACCCAGTACTTC.

V gene TRBV18 combines with J gene TRBJ2-7; D might be TRBD2 (5 bases). Trimming cost V 5 bases and J 2 bases, with 16 bases left between them. CDR3 length equals 15 residues. Germline values: CDR1 KGHSH, CDR2 LQKENI. CDR3 sequence reads: CASSEREDQPYEQYF. The CDR3 DNA reads TGTGCCAGCTCAGAACGGGAAGACCAACCCTACGAGCAGTACTTC.

This chain uses TRBV30 with TRBJ2-7; TRBD1 is a possible D gene (6 bases). V dropped 5 bases and J dropped 7 bases, with 18 bases sitting between them. The CDR3 contains 13 residues. From germline, CDR1 is GTSNPN and CDR2 SVGIG (reference sequence). The CDR3 DNA reads TGTGCCTGGGACCCTACAGGGTCTGGGGAGCAGTACTTC. It encodes CAWDPTGSGEQYF.

V is TRBV30 and J is TRBJ2-7; unclear D gene. The CDR3 is 16 residues long. The germline V gene has CDR1 GTSNPN and CDR2 SVGIG (reference sequence). Trimming stripped 4 bases from V and 2 bases from J, with 21 bases between. The DNA of the CDR3 is TGTGCCTGGACGCCACTCCACGGCCGTGGGGCCTACGAGCAGTACTTC. Encoded protein: CAWTPLHGRGAYEQYF.

V is TRBV5-1 and J is TRBJ1-1; possible D gene TRBD1, 6 bases. The germline V gene has CDR1 SGHRS and CDR2 YFSETQ. V shed 0 bases and J shed 11 bases, with 17 bases lying between them. This CDR3 is 14 amino acids long. The CDR3 DNA reads as TGCGCCAGCAGCTTGGTGGGGGCACCTTCCGAGGCTTTCTTT. As protein: CASSLVGAPSEAFF. Full variable domain (remainder filled in from reference TRBV5-1 and TRBJ1-1): KAGVTQTPRYLIKTRGQQVTLSCSPISGHRSVSWYQQTPGQGLQFLFEYFSETQRNKGNFPGRFSGRQFSNSRSEMNVSTLELGDSALYLCASSLVGAPSEAFFGQGTRLTVV.

V usage is TRBV5-5 and J usage is TRBJ1-1, with a weak D call TRBD1 (5 bases). The germline gives CDR1 SGHKS, CDR2 YYEKEE (reference sequence). The V and J ends lost 0 bases and 1 base respectively, with 13 bases between them. The CDR3 is made up of 16 amino acids. CDR3 nucleotides: TGTGCCAGCAGCTTGGGGGGCGCCGGATCGAACACTGAAGCTTTCTTT. Residues: CASSLGGAGSNTEAFF. Variable domain in full (rest from reference TRBV5-5 and TRBJ1-1): DAGVTQSPTHLIKTRGQQVTLRCSPISGHKSVSWYQQVLGQGPQFIFQYYEKEERGRGNFPDRFSARQFPNYSSELNVNALLLGDSALYLCASSLGGAGSNTEAFFGQGTRLTVV.

This clone was seen just once. The chain recombines TRBV24-1 with TRBJ2-3; D uncertain. Germline CDR1 and CDR2: KGHDR and SFDVKD. This CDR3 is built from 13 residues. The ends were cut back, 4 bases at V and 5 bases at J, with 9 bases in the middle. The CDR3 sequence: CATSDPSEDTQYF. CDR3 sequence (DNA): TGTGCCACCAGTGACCCCTCGGAAGATACGCAGTATTTT.

V usage is TRBV5-1 and J usage is TRBJ1-1; weak D call: TRBD1 (6 bases). With 0 bases removed from V and 7 bases from J, the gap between germline ends came to 10 bases. This CDR3 region has 13 residues. Looked up from germline, CDR1 is SGHRS and CDR2 is YFSETQ. The CDR3 region has the DNA TGCGCCAGCAGCTTGGGACAGGATAGTGAAGCTTTCTTT. Protein: CASSLGQDSEAFF.

The chain recombines TRBV27 with TRBJ1-3; D remains unclear. This CDR3 is 16 amino acids long. Trimming cost V 0 bases and J 0 bases, with 9 bases left between them. Germline loops: CDR1 MNHEY, CDR2 SMNVEV (reference sequence). As DNA, the CDR3 is TGTGCCAGCAGTTTATCATACGCAGTCTCTGGAAACACCATATATTTT. This gives the protein CASSLSYAVSGNTIYF.

V and J are TRBV28 and TRBJ1-5, with D perhaps matching TRBD1 (6 bases). This CDR3 region has 15 residues. Germline-derived CDR1 and CDR2 are MDHEN and SYDVKM. With 8 bases removed from V and 3 bases from J, the gap between germline ends came to 17 bases. The chain's CDR3 is CASLRGTDYNQPQHF. CDR3 coding DNA: TGTGCCAGCCTGAGGGGGACCGATTACAATCAGCCCCAGCATTTT.

The rearrangement joins TRBV19 to TRBJ2-1; TRBD1 aligns across 8 bases. With 7 bases clipped from V and 5 bases from J, the junction kept 7 bases outside the gene matches. Germline V gives CDR1 LNHDA, CDR2 SQIVND (reference sequence). The CDR3 covers 14 residues. The CDR3 loop is CASNRGYQNNEQFF. The CDR3 bases are TGTGCCAGTAACAGGGGGTACCAAAACAATGAGCAGTTCTTC.

This clone came up once. V usage is TRBV3-1 (or the pseudogene TRBV3-2) and J usage is TRBJ1-1; TRBD1 agrees at 7 bases. The CDR3 consists of 14 residues. Trimming cost V 0 bases and J 6 bases; bases outside gene matches: 4. Germline V gene sequence: CDR1 LGHDT, CDR2 YNNKEL (reference sequence). The CDR3 bases are TGTGCCAGCAGCCAAGACACAGGGGTGTCTGAAGCTTTCTTT. This sequence encodes CASSQDTGVSEAFF.

V usage is TRBV7-6 and J usage is TRBJ1-1; maybe TRBD1 (6 bases). The germline V gene has CDR1 SGHVS and CDR2 FNYEAQ. The CDR3 is 16 residues long. Trimming removed 4 bases from V and 4 bases from J, with 19 bases in between. The CDR3 nucleotides are TGTGCCAGCAGCTATACCACCGGCGGGGGCCTCACTGAAGCTTTCTTT. Translating gives CASSYTTGGGLTEAFF.

V is TRBV6-6 and J is TRBJ2-7; D unclear. Germline V lookup: CDR1 MNHNY, CDR2 SVGAGI (reference sequence). Trimming removed 0 bases at V and 6 bases at J, with 9 bases between. This CDR3 is 13 amino acids long. CDR3 nucleotides: TGTGCCAGCAGTTACTCGCTAGTCCCCGAGCAGTACTTC. Amino acids: CASSYSLVPEQYF.

The rearrangement joins TRBV2 to TRBJ1-6; 9 bases fit TRBD1. The CDR3 sequence is 15 residues long. V was pared by 6 bases and J by 4 bases, with 4 bases of the junction left unmatched. The germline gives CDR1 SNHLY, CDR2 FYNNEI. CDR3 in amino acids: CASRKQGAYNSPLHF. The CDR3 DNA reads as TGTGCCAGCAGGAAACAGGGGGCTTATAATTCACCCCTCCACTTT.

This chain uses TRBV25-1 with TRBJ1-1; D perhaps matches TRBD1 (6 bases). The germline gives CDR1 MGHDK, CDR2 SYGVNS. V shed 6 bases and J shed 7 bases, with 15 bases lying between them. This CDR3 is 13 amino acids long. In DNA, the CDR3 is TGTGCCAGCAGGGAGCAGGGGCGAAATGAAGCTTTCTTT. This codes for CASREQGRNEAFF.

This CDR3 reads CASSPGQSTNQPQHF. The CDR3 bases are TGTGCCAGCTCACCCGGACAGAGTACCAATCAGCCCCAGCATTTT. The rearrangement uses TRBV18 and TRBJ1-5; D might be TRBD1 (6 bases). V dropped 3 bases and J dropped 3 bases, with 12 bases sitting between them. Looked up from germline, CDR1 is KGHSH and CDR2 is LQKENI. The CDR3 extends over 15 amino acids.

The chain has TRBV4-3 and TRBJ2-2; unclear D gene. This CDR3 is 14 amino acids long. V dropped 1 base and J dropped 5 bases, with 8 bases sitting between them. Germline V gene lookup returns CDR1 LGHNA and CDR2 YSLEER. The CDR3 region is CASSQGGATGELFF. For the CDR3, the DNA is TGCGCCAGCAGCCAAGGAGGTGCAACCGGGGAGCTGTTTTTT.

This clone was counted between two and nine times. The chain employs TRBV10-3 and TRBJ2-5; D is ambiguous. Germline V gene sequence: CDR1 ENHRY, CDR2 SYGVKD. This CDR3 has 13 amino acids. The V and J ends lost 3 bases and 1 base respectively, with 6 bases between them. The CDR3 DNA reads as TGTGCCATCAGTGACACGATCCAAGAGACCCAGTACTTC. Protein product: CAISDTIQETQYF.

The chain combines TRBV12-3 or TRBV12-4 with TRBJ1-2, with D perhaps TRBD1 (5 bases). V was trimmed by 6 bases and J by 8 bases, leaving 16 bases between them. The CDR3 is made up of 13 amino acids. The CDR3: CASSLLAGSGYTF. CDR3 sequence (DNA): TGTGCCAGCAGCCTCTTGGCAGGGTCCGGCTACACCTTC.

This chain connects TRBV24-1 to TRBJ1-5; 8 bases agree with TRBD1. CDR3 length: 13 amino acids. Germline loops: CDR1 KGHDR, CDR2 SFDVKD. Trimming at V came to 5 bases and at J to 4 bases, leaving 0 bases not matched to a gene. The CDR3 sequence: CATSGTGNQPQHF. For the CDR3, the DNA is TGTGCCACCAGTGGGACAGGGAATCAGCCCCAGCATTTT.

The chain employs TRBV5-1 and TRBJ1-5; D ambiguous. The CDR3 contains 12 residues. With 6 bases removed from V and 4 bases from J, the gap between germline ends came to 8 bases. Germline V gene sequence: CDR1 SGHRS, CDR2 YFSETQ. This chain's CDR3 is CASIYYNQPQHF. CDR3 nucleotide sequence: TGCGCCAGCATCTACTATAATCAGCCCCAGCATTTT.

The rearrangement joins TRBV7-2 to TRBJ2-3, with D possibly being TRBD1 (6 bases). This CDR3 is 12 amino acids long. Germline V gene sequence: CDR1 SGHTA, CDR2 FQGNSA. Deletions cut 7 bases from V and 7 bases from J, with 12 bases between. In DNA form, the CDR3 reads TGTGCCAGCAACCTACAGGGCTATACGCAGTATTTT. Its translation: CASNLQGYTQYF.

V usage is TRBV19 and J usage is TRBJ1-1; D is possibly TRBD1 (5 bases). Germline CDR1 and CDR2: LNHDA and SQIVND (reference sequence). CDR3 size: 14 residues. V was trimmed by 7 bases and J by 5 bases, leaving 17 bases between them. The CDR3 is CASTRRSGVTEAFF. DNA of the CDR3: TGTGCCAGTACCAGGAGGTCGGGGGTAACTGAAGCTTTCTTT.

The rearrangement uses TRBV19 and TRBJ1-2, with a tentative D call TRBD1 (6 bases). The V end lost 5 bases, the J end lost 5 bases, and 12 bases lay between the germline ends. The CDR3 is 13 amino acids. Germline lookup yields CDR1 LNHDA and CDR2 SQIVND (reference sequence). CDR3 region: CASSSTGLYGYTF. The CDR3 nucleotides read TGTGCCAGTAGTTCTACAGGGTTATATGGCTACACCTTC.